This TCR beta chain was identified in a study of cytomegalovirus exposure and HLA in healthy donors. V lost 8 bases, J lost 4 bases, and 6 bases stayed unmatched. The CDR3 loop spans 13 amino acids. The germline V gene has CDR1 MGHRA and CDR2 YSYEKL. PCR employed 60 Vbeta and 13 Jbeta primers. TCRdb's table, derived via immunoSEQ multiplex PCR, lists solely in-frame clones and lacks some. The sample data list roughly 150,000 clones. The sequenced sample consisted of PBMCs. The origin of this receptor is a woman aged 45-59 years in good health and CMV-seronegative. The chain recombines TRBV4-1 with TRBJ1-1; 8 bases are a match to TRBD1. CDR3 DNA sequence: TGCGCCAGCCTAGGTACAGGGGGCACTGAAGCTTTCTTT. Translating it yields CASLGTGGTEAFF.